This T cell receptor beta chain emerged from a study of cytomegalovirus exposure and HLA in healthy donors. Points on this clone: Its cognate antigen is unknown.

Findings of the study overall: The authors listed some 150 TCR beta chains as cytomegalovirus-associated.

The donors were part of the validation cohort, which consisted of about 130 subjects and was separate from the first cohort of about 720 subjects. The CDR3 runs 15 residues. CDR1 and CDR2 (germline): SNHLY, FYNNEI. V was shortened by 5 bases and J by 0 bases, with 11 bases between the two germline ends. Sequencing was performed with immunoSEQ multiplex PCR; in TCRdb, only in-frame clones are kept and a portion is missing. The profile shows 150,000 to 200,000 clones, less than 90% of them singletons. This chain connects TRBV2 to TRBJ1-5, with D maybe TRBD1 (5 bases). The source is a man aged 30 to 45 in good health and CMV-seropositive. What was sequenced was PBMCs. The CDR3 DNA sequence: TGTGCCAGCAGTTCACCCAGGGATAGCAATCAGCCCCAGCATTTT. Residues: CASSSPRDSNQPQHF. The full variable domain, its missing parts supplied by reference TRBV2 and TRBJ1-5, is EPEVTQTPSHQVTQMGQEVILRCVPISNHLYFYWYRQILGQKVEFLVSFYNNEISEKSEIFDDQFSVERPDGSNFTLKIRSTKLEDSAMYFCASSSPRDSNQPQHFGDGTRLSIL.